This T cell receptor (beta chain) was obtained from a study of blood T cell repertoires in COVID-19. Study-level background: There were acute and convalescent COVID-19 samples, and they came from the United States, Italy and Spain. PBMCs, B-cell-depleted T cells, or T cells were the source of the cDNA or gDNA that made up the material.

Original methodology: Scientists estimated how many nucleated cells there were by amplifying reference gene primers. Produced via immunoSEQ multiplex PCR; TCRdb's table is partial and in-frame only. The V and J calls and clone size come from that table; D and trimming were worked out from the DNA. Seen here are 150,000 or so clones, roughly 86% observed once, and the top ten hold approximately 14%. Trimming shortened V by 0 bases and J by 5 bases, and 11 bases separated the two germline ends. The length of the CDR3 is 14 residues. Germline CDR1 reads SGHKS; CDR2 reads YYEKEE (reference sequence). The clonotype comes from a human donor with acute or convalescent COVID-19. The donor label of this sample is uncertain. The rearrangement links TRBV5-5 to TRBJ1-1, with D uncertain. Sequences were obtained from peripheral blood. CDR3 coding DNA: TGTGCCAGCAGCTTGGCCTGGGCCAAAACTGAAGCTTTCTTT. Translating gives CASSLAWAKTEAFF.